The T cell receptor (beta chain) under discussion was sequenced for a study of tumor-infiltrating lymphocytes in localized non-small cell lung cancer. The wider study: Patients included smokers and never-smokers with various histologies, some sampled after neoadjuvant chemotherapy. Points from the study as a whole: No T-cell fraction difference was seen between IM1 and IM2 tumors. Different pieces of the same tissue were used for each assay.

This CDR3 spans 15 amino acids. Germline V gene sequence: CDR1 SGHNT, CDR2 YENEEA. Trimming took 2 bases from V and 0 from J, leaving 5 bases between them. In the case of this clone: Antigen: not known.

Only in-frame clones appear in the TCRdb table, and some are missing; sequencing was by immunoSEQ multiplex PCR. The sample has 8,000 to 10,000 clones; approximately 80% are singletons. Sequencing was done on a sample of uninvolved lung tissue not adjacent to the tumor. The chain is built from TRBV11-3 and TRBJ1-6; D is undetermined. The TCR sequence derives from a human donor with non-small cell lung cancer. The CDR3 here is CASSLTHSYNSPLHF. CDR3 in DNA: TGTGCCAGCAGCTTAACCCACTCCTATAATTCACCCCTCCACTTT.